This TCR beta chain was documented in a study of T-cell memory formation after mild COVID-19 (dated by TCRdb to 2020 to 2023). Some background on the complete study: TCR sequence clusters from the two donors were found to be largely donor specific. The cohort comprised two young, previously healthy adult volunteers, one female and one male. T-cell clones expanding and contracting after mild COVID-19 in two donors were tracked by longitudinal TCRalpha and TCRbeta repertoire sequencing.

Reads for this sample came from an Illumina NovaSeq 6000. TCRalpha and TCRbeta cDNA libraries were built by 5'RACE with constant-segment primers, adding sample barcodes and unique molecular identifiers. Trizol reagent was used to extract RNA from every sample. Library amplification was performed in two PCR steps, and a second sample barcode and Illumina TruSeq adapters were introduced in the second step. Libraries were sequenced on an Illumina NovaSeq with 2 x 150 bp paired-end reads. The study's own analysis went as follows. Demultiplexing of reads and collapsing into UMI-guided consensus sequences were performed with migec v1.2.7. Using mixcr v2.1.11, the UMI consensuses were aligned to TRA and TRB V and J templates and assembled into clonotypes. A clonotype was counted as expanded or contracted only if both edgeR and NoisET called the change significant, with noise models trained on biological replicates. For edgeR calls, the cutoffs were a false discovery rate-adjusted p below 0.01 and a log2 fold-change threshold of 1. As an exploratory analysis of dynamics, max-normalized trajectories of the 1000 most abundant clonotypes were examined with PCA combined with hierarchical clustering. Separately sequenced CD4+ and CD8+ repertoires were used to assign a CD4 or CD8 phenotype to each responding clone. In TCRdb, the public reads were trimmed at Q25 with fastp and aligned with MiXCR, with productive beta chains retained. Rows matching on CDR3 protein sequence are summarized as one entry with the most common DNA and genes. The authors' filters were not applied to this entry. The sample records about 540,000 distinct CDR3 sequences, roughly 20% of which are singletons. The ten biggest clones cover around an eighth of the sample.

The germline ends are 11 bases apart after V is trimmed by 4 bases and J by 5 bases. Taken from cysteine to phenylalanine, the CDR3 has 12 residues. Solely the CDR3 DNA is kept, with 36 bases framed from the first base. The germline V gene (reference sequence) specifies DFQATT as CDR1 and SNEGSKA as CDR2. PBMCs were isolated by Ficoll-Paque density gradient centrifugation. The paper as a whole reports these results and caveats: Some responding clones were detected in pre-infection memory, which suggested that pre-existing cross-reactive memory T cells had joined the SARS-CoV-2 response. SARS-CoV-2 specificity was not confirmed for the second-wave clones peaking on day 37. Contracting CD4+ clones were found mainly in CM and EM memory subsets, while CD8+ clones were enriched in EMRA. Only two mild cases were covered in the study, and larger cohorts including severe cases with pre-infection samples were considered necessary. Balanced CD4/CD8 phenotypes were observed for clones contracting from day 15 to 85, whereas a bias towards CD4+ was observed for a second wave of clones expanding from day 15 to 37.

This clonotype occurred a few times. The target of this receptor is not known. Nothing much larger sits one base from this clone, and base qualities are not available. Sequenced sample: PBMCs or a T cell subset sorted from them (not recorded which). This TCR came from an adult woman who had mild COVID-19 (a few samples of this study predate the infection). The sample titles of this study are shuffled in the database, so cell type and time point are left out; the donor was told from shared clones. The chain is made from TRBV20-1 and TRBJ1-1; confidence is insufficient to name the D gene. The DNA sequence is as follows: TGCAGTGCTAAGGCAGGTGGAACTGAAGCTTTCTTT. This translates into CSAKAGGTEAFF.